A single sample gave rise to the 5 T cell receptor beta chains below, sequenced in a study of shared T cell receptors in the human thymus. The data were produced by immunoSEQ multiplex PCR, yet TCRdb's version contains in-frame clones alone and is incomplete. Of 630,000 or so clones listed, approximately 87% are singletons. These data were also reused for a study on human thymus T cells.

Material for sequencing was thymocytes. These receptors originate from a boy younger than two with a congenital heart defect.

This rearrangement joins TRBV10-3 to TRBJ1-1; D is perhaps TRBD1 (6 bases). In germline, CDR1 is ENHRY, CDR2 SYGVKD. The CDR3 sequence is 16 residues long. V gave up 0 bases and J gave up 3 bases, with 14 bases separating them. CDR3 residues: CAISESGGGRDTEAFF. The CDR3 DNA reads as TGTGCCATCAGTGAGTCGGGAGGGGGGCGCGACACTGAAGCTTTCTTT.

The rearrangement uses TRBV5-4 and TRBJ1-3, with a weak D call TRBD1 (5 bases). Trimming shortened V by 2 bases and J by 4 bases, and 13 bases separated the two germline ends. The CDR3 totals 15 residues. Germline V gene data show CDR1 as SGHNT and CDR2 as YYREEE (reference sequence). The CDR3 loop reads CASSFSGQGGNTIYF. The CDR3 DNA is TGTGCCAGCAGCTTCTCAGGTCAGGGCGGAAACACCATATATTTT.

This chain links TRBV7-9 with TRBJ2-1; possible D gene TRBD2, 6 bases. The CDR3 extends over 16 amino acids. Trimming pared 4 bases from V and 4 bases from J, leaving 17 bases between. The germline V gene encodes CDR1 SEHNR and CDR2 FQNEAQ (reference sequence). The CDR3 DNA reads TGTGCCAGCAGCTCAAGGTCCTTTGCGGGGTACAATGAGCAGTTCTTC. Translating gives CASSSRSFAGYNEQFF.

This CDR3 reads CASRLRDRLYNEQFF. CDR3 DNA: TGTGCCAGCAGGCTCCGGGACAGGCTCTACAATGAGCAGTTCTTC. The chain links TRBV27 to TRBJ2-1, with 8 bases matching TRBD1. The CDR3 covers 15 residues. The germline V gene encodes CDR1 MNHEY and CDR2 SMNVEV (reference sequence). The trim removed 6 bases at V and 3 bases at J, leaving 7 bases unmatched.

V and J are TRBV5-1 and TRBJ2-7; 7 bases are a match to TRBD2. With 0 bases clipped from V and 3 bases from J, the junction kept 6 bases outside the gene matches. The CDR3 loop spans 15 amino acids. CDR1 is SGHRS and CDR2 is YFSETQ in the germline V gene. In DNA, the CDR3 is TGCGCCAGCAGCTTGGCCAAAGGGACTAACTACGAGCAGTACTTC. Translating gives CASSLAKGTNYEQYF.